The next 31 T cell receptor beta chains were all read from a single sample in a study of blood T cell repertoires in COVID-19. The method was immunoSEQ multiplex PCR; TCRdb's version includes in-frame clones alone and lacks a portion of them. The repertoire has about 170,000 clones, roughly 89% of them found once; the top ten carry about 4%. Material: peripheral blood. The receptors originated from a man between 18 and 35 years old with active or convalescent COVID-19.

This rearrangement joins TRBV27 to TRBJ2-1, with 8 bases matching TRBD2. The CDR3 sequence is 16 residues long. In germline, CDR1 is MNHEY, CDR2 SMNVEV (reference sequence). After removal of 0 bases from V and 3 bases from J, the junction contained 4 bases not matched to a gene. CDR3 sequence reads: CASSLSPGTSYNEQFF. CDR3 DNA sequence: TGTGCCAGCAGTTTATCACCCGGGACTAGCTACAATGAGCAGTTCTTC.

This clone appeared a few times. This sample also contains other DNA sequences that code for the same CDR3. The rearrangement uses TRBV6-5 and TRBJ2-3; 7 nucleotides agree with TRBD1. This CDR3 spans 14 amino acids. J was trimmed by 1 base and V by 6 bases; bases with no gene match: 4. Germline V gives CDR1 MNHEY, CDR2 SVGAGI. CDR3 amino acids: CASRRQGGTDTQYF. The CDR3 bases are TGTGCCAGCAGGAGACAGGGAGGCACAGATACGCAGTATTTT.

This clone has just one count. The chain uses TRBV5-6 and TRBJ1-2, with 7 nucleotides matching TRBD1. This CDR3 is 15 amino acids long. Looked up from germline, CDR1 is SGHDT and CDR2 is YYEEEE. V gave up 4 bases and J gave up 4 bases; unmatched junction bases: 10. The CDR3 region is CASSPQTGTVYGYTF. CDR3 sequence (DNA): TGTGCCAGCAGCCCACAAACCGGGACAGTCTATGGCTACACCTTC.

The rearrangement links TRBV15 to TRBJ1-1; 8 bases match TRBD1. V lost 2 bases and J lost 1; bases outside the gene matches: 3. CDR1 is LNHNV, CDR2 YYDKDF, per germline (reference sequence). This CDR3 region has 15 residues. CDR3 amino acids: CATSRQGAGNTEAFF. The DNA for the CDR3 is TGTGCCACCAGCAGACAGGGGGCTGGGAACACTGAAGCTTTCTTT.

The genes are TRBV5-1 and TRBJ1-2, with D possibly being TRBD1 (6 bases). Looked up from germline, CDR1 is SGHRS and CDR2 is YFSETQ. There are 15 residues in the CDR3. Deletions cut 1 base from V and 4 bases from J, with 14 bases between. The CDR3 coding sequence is TGCGCCAGCAGCTTGACACAGGGTCTAGGCTATGGCTACACCTTC. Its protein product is CASSLTQGLGYGYTF.

In DNA form, the CDR3 reads TGCGCCAGCAGCCCCTGGTCCGGGGGAAACACCATATATTTT. Translated, it gives CASSPWSGGNTIYF. This rearrangement joins TRBV4-1 to TRBJ1-3, with D unclear. Germline CDR1 MGHRA, CDR2 YSYEKL. With 4 bases removed from V and 4 bases from J, the gap between germline ends came to 11 bases. This CDR3 contains 14 residues.

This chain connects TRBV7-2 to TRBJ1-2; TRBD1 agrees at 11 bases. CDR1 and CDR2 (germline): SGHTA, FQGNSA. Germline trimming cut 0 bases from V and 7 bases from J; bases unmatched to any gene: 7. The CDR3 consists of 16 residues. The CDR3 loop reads CASSLADRGLFSGYTF. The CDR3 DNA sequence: TGTGCCAGCAGCTTAGCGGACAGGGGGCTCTTCTCTGGCTACACCTTC.

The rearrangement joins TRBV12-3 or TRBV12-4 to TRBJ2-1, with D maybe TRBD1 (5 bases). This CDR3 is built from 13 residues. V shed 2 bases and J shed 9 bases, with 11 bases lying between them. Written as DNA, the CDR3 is TGTGCCAGCAGTTTAAAAGGGGCGAGTGAGCAGTTCTTC. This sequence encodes CASSLKGASEQFF.

The CDR3: CATSGRTESNTGELFF. CDR3 bases: TGTGCCACCAGTGGGCGGACAGAGTCTAACACCGGGGAGCTGTTTTTT. The gene calls are TRBV24-1 and TRBJ2-2, with D possibly being TRBD1 (6 bases). The V and J ends lost 5 bases and 2 bases respectively, with 14 bases between them. The germline CDR1 and CDR2 sequences are KGHDR and SFDVKD. This CDR3 has 16 residues.

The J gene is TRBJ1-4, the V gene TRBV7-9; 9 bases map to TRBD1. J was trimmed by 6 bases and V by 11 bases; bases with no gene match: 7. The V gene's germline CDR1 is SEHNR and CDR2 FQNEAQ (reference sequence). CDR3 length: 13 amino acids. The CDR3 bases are TGTGCCCTCACCGGGACAGGGTATGAAAAACTGTTTTTT. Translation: CALTGTGYEKLFF.

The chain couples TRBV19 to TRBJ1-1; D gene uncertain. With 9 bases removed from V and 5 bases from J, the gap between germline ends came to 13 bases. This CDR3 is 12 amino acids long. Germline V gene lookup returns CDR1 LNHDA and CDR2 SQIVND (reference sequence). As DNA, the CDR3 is TGTGCCAGCAAAGCCCTCGGGACTGAAGCTTTCTTT. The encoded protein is CASKALGTEAFF.

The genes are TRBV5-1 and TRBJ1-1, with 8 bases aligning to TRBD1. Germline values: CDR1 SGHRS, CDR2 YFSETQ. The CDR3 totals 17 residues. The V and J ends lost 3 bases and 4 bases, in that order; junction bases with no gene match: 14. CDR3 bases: TGCGCCAGCAGCTCGTCCCGGGACAGGTACGTCTTCACTGAAGCTTTCTTT. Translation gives CASSSSRDRYVFTEAFF.

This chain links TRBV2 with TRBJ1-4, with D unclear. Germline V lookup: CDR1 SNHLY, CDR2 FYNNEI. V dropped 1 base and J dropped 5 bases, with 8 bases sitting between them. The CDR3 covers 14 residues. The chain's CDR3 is CASSEGGPNEKLFF. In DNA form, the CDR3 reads TGTGCCAGCAGTGAAGGAGGGCCAAATGAAAAACTGTTTTTT.

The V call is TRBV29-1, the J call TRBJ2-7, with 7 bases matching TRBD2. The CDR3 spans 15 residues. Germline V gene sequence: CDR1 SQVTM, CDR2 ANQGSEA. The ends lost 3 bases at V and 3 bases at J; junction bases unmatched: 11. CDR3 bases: TGCAGCGTTGAGGGGGGGGAGGCTCCAGGCTACGAGCAGTACTTC. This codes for CSVEGGEAPGYEQYF.

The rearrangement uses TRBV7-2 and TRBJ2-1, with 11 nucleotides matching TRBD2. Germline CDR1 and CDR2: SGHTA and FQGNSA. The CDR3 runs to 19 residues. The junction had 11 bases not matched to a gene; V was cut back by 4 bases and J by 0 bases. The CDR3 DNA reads TGTGCCAGCAGCTCTTATTCGCTAGCGGGAGGCCTCTCCTACAATGAGCAGTTCTTC. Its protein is CASSSYSLAGGLSYNEQFF.

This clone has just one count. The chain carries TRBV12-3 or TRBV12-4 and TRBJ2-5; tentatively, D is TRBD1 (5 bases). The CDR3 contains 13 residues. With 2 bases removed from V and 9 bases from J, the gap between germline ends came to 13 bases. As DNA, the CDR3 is TGTGCCAGCAGTTTACATCCACAGGATGCCCAGTACTTC. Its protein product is CASSLHPQDAQYF.

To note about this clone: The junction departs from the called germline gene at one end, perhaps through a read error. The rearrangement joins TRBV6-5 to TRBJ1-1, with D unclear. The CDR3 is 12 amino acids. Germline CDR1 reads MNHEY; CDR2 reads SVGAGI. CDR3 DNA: TGTGCCAGCAGTTACTCGAACTCTGAAGCTTTCTTT. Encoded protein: CASSYSNSEAFF.

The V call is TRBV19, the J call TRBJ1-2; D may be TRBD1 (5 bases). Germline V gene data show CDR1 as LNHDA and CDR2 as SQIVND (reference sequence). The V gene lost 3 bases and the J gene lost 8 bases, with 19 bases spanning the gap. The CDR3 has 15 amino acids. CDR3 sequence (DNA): TGTGCCAGTAGTATCCCCCTGGGGCGTTCCCCGGGCTACACCTTC. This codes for CASSIPLGRSPGYTF. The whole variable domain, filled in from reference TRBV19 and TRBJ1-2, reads DGGITQSPKYLFRKEGQNVTLSCEQNLNHDAMYWYRQDPGQGLRLIYYSQIVNDFQKGDIAEGYSVSREKKESFPLTVTSAQKNPTAFYLCASSIPLGRSPGYTFGSGTRLTVV.

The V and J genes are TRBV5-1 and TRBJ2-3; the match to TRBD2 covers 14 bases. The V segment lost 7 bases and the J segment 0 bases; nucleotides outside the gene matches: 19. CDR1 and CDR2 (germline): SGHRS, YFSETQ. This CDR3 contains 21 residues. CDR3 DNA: TGCGCCAGCCGCGACCCAAGACAGACTAGCGGGAGGGAAGGGAGCACAGATACGCAGTATTTT. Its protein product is CASRDPRQTSGREGSTDTQYF.

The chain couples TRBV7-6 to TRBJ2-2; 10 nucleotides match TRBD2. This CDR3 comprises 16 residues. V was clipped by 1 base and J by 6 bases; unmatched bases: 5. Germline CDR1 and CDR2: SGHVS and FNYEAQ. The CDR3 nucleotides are TGTGCCAGCAGCTTAGAGGCTAGCGGGAGCGCCGGGGAGCTGTTTTTT. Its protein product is CASSLEASGSAGELFF.

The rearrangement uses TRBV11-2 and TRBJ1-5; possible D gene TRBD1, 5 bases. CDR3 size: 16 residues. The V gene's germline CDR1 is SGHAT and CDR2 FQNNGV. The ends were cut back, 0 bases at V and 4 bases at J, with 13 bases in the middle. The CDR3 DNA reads TGTGCCAGCAGCTTAGATGCCGGGGGATGGAATCAGCCCCAGCATTTT. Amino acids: CASSLDAGGWNQPQHF.

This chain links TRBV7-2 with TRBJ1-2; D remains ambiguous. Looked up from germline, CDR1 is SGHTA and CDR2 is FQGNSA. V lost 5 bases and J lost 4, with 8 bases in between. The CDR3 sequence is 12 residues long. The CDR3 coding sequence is TGTGCCAGCAGCCCGGGTCCCTATGGCTACACCTTC. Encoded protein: CASSPGPYGYTF.

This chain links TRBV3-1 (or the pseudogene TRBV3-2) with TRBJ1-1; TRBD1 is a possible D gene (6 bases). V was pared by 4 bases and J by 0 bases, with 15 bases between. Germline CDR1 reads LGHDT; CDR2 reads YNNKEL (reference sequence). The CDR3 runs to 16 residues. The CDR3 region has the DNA TGTGCCAGCAGCCCCAACAGGGCGTTCATGAACACTGAAGCTTTCTTT. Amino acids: CASSPNRAFMNTEAFF.

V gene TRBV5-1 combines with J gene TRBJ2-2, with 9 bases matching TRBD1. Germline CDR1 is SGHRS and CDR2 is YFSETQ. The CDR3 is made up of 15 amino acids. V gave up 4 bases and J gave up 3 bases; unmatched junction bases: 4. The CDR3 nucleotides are TGCGCCAGCAGCGCAGACAGGGGGGACACCGGGGAGCTGTTTTTT. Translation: CASSADRGDTGELFF.

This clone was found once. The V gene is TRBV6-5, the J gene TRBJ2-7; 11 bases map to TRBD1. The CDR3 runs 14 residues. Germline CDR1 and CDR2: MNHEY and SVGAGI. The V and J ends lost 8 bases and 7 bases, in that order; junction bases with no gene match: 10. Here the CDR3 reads CASRTGTGGSEQYF. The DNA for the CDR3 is TGTGCCAGCCGAACCGGGACAGGGGGGAGTGAGCAGTACTTC.

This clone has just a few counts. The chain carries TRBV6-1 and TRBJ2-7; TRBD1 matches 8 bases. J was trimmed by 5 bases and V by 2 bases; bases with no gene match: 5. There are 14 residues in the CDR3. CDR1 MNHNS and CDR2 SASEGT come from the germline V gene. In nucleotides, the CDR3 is TGTGCCAGCAGTGAATCGGGACAGGAGGACGAGCAGTACTTC. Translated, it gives CASSESGQEDEQYF.

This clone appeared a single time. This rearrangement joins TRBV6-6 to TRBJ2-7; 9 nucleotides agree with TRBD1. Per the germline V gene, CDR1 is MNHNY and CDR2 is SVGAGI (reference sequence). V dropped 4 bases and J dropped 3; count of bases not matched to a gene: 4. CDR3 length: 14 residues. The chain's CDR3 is CASSWAGQGYEQYF. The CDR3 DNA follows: TGTGCCAGCAGTTGGGCGGGACAGGGCTACGAGCAGTACTTC.

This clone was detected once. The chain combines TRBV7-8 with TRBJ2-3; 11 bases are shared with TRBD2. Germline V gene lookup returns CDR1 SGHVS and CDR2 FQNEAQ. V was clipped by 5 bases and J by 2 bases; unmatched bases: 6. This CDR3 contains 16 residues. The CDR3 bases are TGTGCCAGCAGCCTGGGACTAGCGGCTAACACAGATACGCAGTATTTT. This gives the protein CASSLGLAANTDTQYF.

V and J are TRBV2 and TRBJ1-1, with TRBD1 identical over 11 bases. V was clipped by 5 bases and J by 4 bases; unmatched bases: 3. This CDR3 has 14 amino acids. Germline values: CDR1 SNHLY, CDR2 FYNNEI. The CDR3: CASSRDRGVTEAFF. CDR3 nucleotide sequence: TGTGCCAGCAGTCGGGACAGGGGGGTCACTGAAGCTTTCTTT.

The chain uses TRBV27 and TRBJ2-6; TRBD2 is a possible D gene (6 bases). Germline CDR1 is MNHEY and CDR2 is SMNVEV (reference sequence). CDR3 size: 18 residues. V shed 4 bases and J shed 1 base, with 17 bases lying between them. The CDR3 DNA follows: TGTGCCAGCAGTTACCAGGGAGGCCCTCCTTCTGGGGCCAACGTCCTGACTTTC. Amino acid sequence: CASSYQGGPPSGANVLTF.

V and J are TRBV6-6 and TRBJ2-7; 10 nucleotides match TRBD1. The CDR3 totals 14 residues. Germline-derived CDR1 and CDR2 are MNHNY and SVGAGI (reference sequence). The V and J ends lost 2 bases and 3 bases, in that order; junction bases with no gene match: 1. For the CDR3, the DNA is TGTGCCAGCAGTTACGGACAGGGGGGCTACGAGCAGTACTTC. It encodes CASSYGQGGYEQYF.